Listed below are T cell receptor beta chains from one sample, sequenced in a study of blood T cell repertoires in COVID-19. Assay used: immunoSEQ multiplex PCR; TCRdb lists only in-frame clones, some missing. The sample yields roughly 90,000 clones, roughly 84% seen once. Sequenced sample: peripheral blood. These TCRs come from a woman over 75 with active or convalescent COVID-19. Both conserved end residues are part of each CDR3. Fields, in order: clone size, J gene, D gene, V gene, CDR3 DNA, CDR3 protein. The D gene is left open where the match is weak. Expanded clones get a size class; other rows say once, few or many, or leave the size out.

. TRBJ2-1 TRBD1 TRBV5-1 TGCGCCAGCATAAGTGGACAGGGGGACAATGAGCAGTTCTTC CASISGQGDNEQFF
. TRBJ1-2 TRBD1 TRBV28 TGTGCCAGCAGTTTTCGGGACAGCTATGGCTACACCTTC CASSFRDSYGYTF
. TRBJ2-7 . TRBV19 TGTGCCAGTAGTATAGGCTCCGTCCTACAGGCCACCTACGAGCAGTACTTC CASSIGSVLQATYEQYF
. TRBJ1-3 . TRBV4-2 TGTGCCAGCACTTCGGCTGGGGCAGGGGAGAGAAACACCATATATTTT CASTSAGAGERNTIYF
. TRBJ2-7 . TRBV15 TGTGCCACCAGCAGAGATGGGACAAGCGAGCAGTACTTC CATSRDGTSEQYF
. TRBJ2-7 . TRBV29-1 TGCAGCGTTGCACAGACATACGAGCAGTACTTC CSVAQTYEQYF
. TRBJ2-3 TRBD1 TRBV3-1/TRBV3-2 TGTGCCAGCAGCCGTGAAGGGGGCCTTCTACCAGATACGCAGTATTTT CASSREGGLLPDTQYF
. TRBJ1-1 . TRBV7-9 TGTGCCAGCAGCTTAGTAGGGGAAGTAGCTTTCTTT CASSLVGEVAFF
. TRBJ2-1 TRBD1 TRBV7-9 TGTGCCAGCTCCCGGGACAGGGGGCAGGATGAGCAGTTCTTC CASSRDRGQDEQFF
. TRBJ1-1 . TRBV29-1 TGCAGCGTTGGGGAGGTAGGGATGAACACTGAAGCTTTCTTT CSVGEVGMNTEAFF
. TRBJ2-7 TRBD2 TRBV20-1 TGCAGTGCTAGTCCGGGACTAGCGATCTACGAGCAGTACTTC CSASPGLAIYEQYF
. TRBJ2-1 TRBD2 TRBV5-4 TGTGCCAGCAGCAGAGGACTAGCGGGAGACTACAATGAGCAGTTCTTC CASSRGLAGDYNEQFF
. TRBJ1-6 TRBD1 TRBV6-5 TGTGCCAGCAGTCGGACAGGGAATTCACCCCTCCACTTT CASSRTGNSPLHF
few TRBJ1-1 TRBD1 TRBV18 TGTGCCAGCTCACCCGGGACAGGGAATGAAGCTTTCTTT CASSPGTGNEAFF
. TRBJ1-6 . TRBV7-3 TGTGCCAGCGGGCAGGGGTTAGGTTCACCCCTCCACTTT CASGQGLGSPLHF
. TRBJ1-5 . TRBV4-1 TGCGCCAGCAGCCAAGAAGAGGCGGGATGGAGCAATCAGCCCCAGCATTTT CASSQEEAGWSNQPQHF
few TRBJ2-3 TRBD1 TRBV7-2 TGTGCCAGCAGCTTAGTTGGGACAGGGGCGACAGATACGCAGTATTTT CASSLVGTGATDTQYF
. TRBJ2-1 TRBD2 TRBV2 TGTGCCAGCAAAAAGCGGGAGATGAATGAGCAGTTCTTC CASKKREMNEQFF
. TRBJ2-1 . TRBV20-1 TGCATCCCGAGGAGTGGCAATGAGCAGTTCTTC CIPRSGNEQFF
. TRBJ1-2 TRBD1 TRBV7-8 TGTGCCACCGGAAACCCTCGGGACAGGTTATATGGCTACACCTTC CATGNPRDRLYGYTF